This TCR beta chain was found in a study of spatial heterogeneity in lung cancer. The wider study: The donors were 55 to 85 patients with non-small cell lung cancer that was early-stage and untreated. In raw reads, more than 8.5 appearances on average were recorded for each unique TCR and UMI combination.

Time point defined: blood at routine non-recurrence follow-up after resection. Unsorted tumor, nontumor lung tissue or cryopreserved PBMC supplied the whole RNA. This clonotype was recorded a few times. TCRdb re-analysed the 5' RACE reads in MiXCR, keeping a single row per CDR3 protein. The sample has some 120,000 distinct CDR3 sequences, about 12% seen once; the top ten hold 16%. Germline CDR1 and CDR2: MNHNS and SASEGT. V trimming: 8 bases; J trimming: 6 bases; junction bases outside the gene matches: 8. The CDR3 has 15 residues. Sequencing used PBMCs, obtained at follow-up. This clonotype was sampled from a male donor with early-stage non-small cell lung cancer. The chain couples TRBV6-1 to TRBJ2-5; 14 bases are shared with TRBD2. The CDR3 sequence is CASGTSGGLVKTQYF. For the CDR3, the DNA is TGTGCCAGCGGGACTAGCGGGGGTCTGGTAAAGACCCAGTACTTC.